Below are 21 T cell receptor beta chains sequenced from a single sample in a study of blood T cell repertoires in COVID-19. Profiling relied on immunoSEQ multiplex PCR, and the TCRdb table lists in-frame clones only, not all of them. The sample includes about 100,000 clones, roughly nine tenths of them seen just once. Sequencing was performed on peripheral blood. The receptor source for this set is a man over 45 with active COVID-19.

Only a few counts were recorded for this clone. This chain links TRBV25-1 with TRBJ1-2; D remains ambiguous. The V end was cut by 3 bases, the J end by 4 bases, with 6 bases between. This CDR3 spans 12 amino acids. Per the germline V gene, CDR1 is MGHDK and CDR2 is SYGVNS. In DNA, the CDR3 is TGTGCCAGCAGTGATCGGGGCTATGGCTACACCTTC. The encoded protein is CASSDRGYGYTF.

The chain joins TRBV10-1 to TRBJ2-5, with D tentatively TRBD1 (6 bases). V lost 2 bases to trimming and J lost 9 bases, with 13 bases between them. Germline lookup yields CDR1 WNHNN and CDR2 SYGVQD (reference sequence). The CDR3 has 13 residues. CDR3 loop: CASSERGPGAQYF. Here the CDR3 DNA reads TGCGCCAGCAGTGAGAGGGGTCCAGGGGCCCAGTACTTC.

This chain links TRBV2 with TRBJ1-3; D gene unclear. V was clipped by 6 bases and J by 2 bases, with 11 bases between them. Germline V lookup: CDR1 SNHLY, CDR2 FYNNEI. CDR3 length: 14 residues. The chain's CDR3 is CASRGRGTGNTIYF. The CDR3, as DNA: TGTGCCAGCAGGGGGAGAGGTACTGGAAACACCATATATTTT.

The chain couples TRBV20-1 to TRBJ2-1; 9 nucleotides match TRBD2. After removal of 3 bases from V and 9 bases from J, the junction contained 6 bases not matched to a gene. This CDR3 has 13 residues. Germline V lookup: CDR1 DFQATT, CDR2 SNEGSKA (reference sequence). The CDR3 reads CSASSGSEGEQFF. CDR3 sequence (DNA): TGCAGTGCTAGTAGCGGGAGCGAAGGTGAGCAGTTCTTC.

CDR3 sequence reads: CASSFKQNTGELFF. In nucleotides, the CDR3 is TGTGCCAGCAGCTTTAAACAGAACACCGGGGAGCTGTTTTTT. The chain uses TRBV7-9 and TRBJ2-2; D is ambiguous. CDR3 length: 14 residues. Trimming took 3 bases from V and 1 from J, leaving 6 bases between them. Germline CDR1 reads SEHNR; CDR2 reads FQNEAQ (reference sequence).

The chain combines TRBV6-5 with TRBJ2-1; TRBD1 might be the D (6 bases). The V end was cut by 5 bases, the J end by 7 bases, with 18 bases between. CDR1 is MNHEY, CDR2 SVGAGI, per germline. There are 15 residues in the CDR3. The DNA of the CDR3 is TGTGCCAGCAGTCCCCGGGGACAAAAGGGGAATGAGCAGTTCTTC. The encoded protein is CASSPRGQKGNEQFF.

V is TRBV4-1 and J is TRBJ2-1, with unresolved D. The germline gives CDR1 MGHRA, CDR2 YSYEKL. Trimming removed 1 base at V and 0 bases at J, with 13 bases between. The CDR3 extends over 17 amino acids. The CDR3 spells CASSQATLASSYNEQFF. The CDR3 DNA is TGCGCCAGCAGCCAAGCAACCTTGGCTAGCTCCTACAATGAGCAGTTCTTC.

The chain combines TRBV7-2 with TRBJ2-5, with D possibly being TRBD1 (6 bases). Trimming pared 4 bases from V and 6 bases from J, leaving 18 bases between. Germline V gives CDR1 SGHTA, CDR2 FQGNSA. The CDR3 extends over 15 amino acids. CDR3 loop: CASSSAGQLGKTQYF. In nucleotides, the CDR3 is TGTGCCAGCAGCTCGGCTGGACAGCTAGGAAAGACCCAGTACTTC. Based on the CDR3 plus reference TRBV7-2 and TRBJ2-5, the full variable domain is GAGVSQSPSNKVTEKGKDVELRCDPISGHTALYWYRQSLGQGLEFLIYFQGNSAPDKSGLPSDRFSAERTGGSVSTLTIQRTQQEDSAVYLCASSSAGQLGKTQYFGPGTRLLVL.

V and J are TRBV2 and TRBJ1-5; TRBD1 aligns across 7 bases. V shed 6 bases and J 1 base; nucleotides not matched to a gene: 6. This CDR3 contains 15 residues. Germline V gene lookup returns CDR1 SNHLY and CDR2 FYNNEI. CDR3: CASRPQGVSNQPQHF. As DNA, the CDR3 is TGTGCCAGCAGACCTCAGGGGGTGAGCAATCAGCCCCAGCATTTT.

This chain uses TRBV6-5 with TRBJ2-5; 8 bases are shared with TRBD1. Germline loops: CDR1 MNHEY, CDR2 SVGAGI. The V gene end was trimmed by 7 bases and the J gene end by 4 bases; junction bases not matched to a gene: 5. The CDR3 has 13 residues. CDR3 residues: CASTTGEGETQYF. CDR3 nucleotides: TGTGCCAGCACGACAGGGGAAGGAGAGACCCAGTACTTC.

The chain joins TRBV2 to TRBJ1-6; D unclear. The V gene's germline CDR1 is SNHLY and CDR2 FYNNEI. Trimming cost V 3 bases and J 6 bases, with 9 bases left between them. This CDR3 region has 14 residues. In DNA, the CDR3 is TGTGCCAGCAGTGATGAAACAGTTAATTCACCCCTCCACTTT. Translated, it gives CASSDETVNSPLHF.

This chain joins TRBV2 and TRBJ1-6, with a tentative D call TRBD1 (5 bases). V was trimmed by 6 bases and J by 5 bases, leaving 11 bases between them. The germline CDR1 and CDR2 sequences are SNHLY and FYNNEI. This CDR3 region has 14 residues. CDR3 in DNA: TGTGCCAGCAGGAAGACAGAGAATAATTCACCCCTCCACTTT. As protein: CASRKTENNSPLHF. The full variable domain, its missing parts supplied by reference TRBV2 and TRBJ1-6, is EPEVTQTPSHQVTQMGQEVILRCVPISNHLYFYWYRQILGQKVEFLVSFYNNEISEKSEIFDDQFSVERPDGSNFTLKIRSTKLEDSAMYFCASRKTENNSPLHFGNGTRLTVT.

V usage is TRBV19 and J usage is TRBJ2-3; 12 bases fit TRBD1. With V trimmed by 5 bases and J by 2 bases, 5 bases remained unmatched. Germline loops: CDR1 LNHDA, CDR2 SQIVND (reference sequence). The length of the CDR3 is 16 residues. This chain's CDR3 is CASSAGTGGFTDTQYF. The CDR3 DNA sequence: TGTGCCAGTAGTGCCGGGACAGGGGGCTTCACAGATACGCAGTATTTT.

CDR3 loop: CASSALLVWGDQETQYF. In DNA form, the CDR3 reads TGTGCCAGCAGCGCGCTCCTAGTTTGGGGGGACCAAGAGACCCAGTACTTC. The J gene is TRBJ2-5, the V gene TRBV11-2, with D tentatively TRBD2 (6 bases). This CDR3 has 17 residues. V was clipped by 5 bases and J by 0 bases, with 19 bases between them. Germline loops: CDR1 SGHAT, CDR2 FQNNGV.

The rearrangement links TRBV18 to TRBJ2-2, with 11 bases aligning to TRBD1. V lost 3 bases to trimming and J lost 1 base; unmatched junction nucleotides: 4. CDR1 and CDR2 from the germline V gene are KGHSH and LQKENI. The CDR3 covers 17 residues. Here the CDR3 reads CASSPRTGGGNTGELFF. CDR3 DNA: TGTGCCAGCTCACCCCGGACAGGGGGCGGGAACACCGGGGAGCTGTTTTTT.

This sequence joins TRBV7-2 and TRBJ2-5; 8 bases are shared with TRBD1. The CDR3 covers 14 residues. Germline CDR1 and CDR2: SGHTA and FQGNSA. V gave up 6 bases and J gave up 5 bases; unmatched junction bases: 8. The CDR3 nucleotides read TGTGCCAGCAGTAGGTATCAGGGGGCGGAGACCCAGTACTTC. Residues: CASSRYQGAETQYF.

The rearrangement links TRBV15 to TRBJ1-4, with D hard to call. This CDR3 region has 15 residues. V was clipped by 4 bases and J by 7 bases, with 16 bases between them. CDR1 and CDR2 from the germline V gene are LNHNV and YYDKDF (reference sequence). CDR3 sequence reads: CATSKDWAVSEKLFF. The CDR3 DNA sequence: TGTGCCACCAGCAAAGATTGGGCAGTGAGTGAAAAACTGTTTTTT.

The chain recombines TRBV30 with TRBJ2-1, with 8 bases that match TRBD2. CDR1 GTSNPN and CDR2 SVGIG come from the germline V gene (reference sequence). The junction had 15 bases not matched to a gene; V was cut back by 4 bases and J by 4 bases. The CDR3 length is 17 residues. Here the CDR3 reads CAWNRWVTGGIYNEQFF. As DNA, the CDR3 is TGTGCCTGGAATCGGTGGGTCACGGGAGGGATTTACAATGAGCAGTTCTTC. Drawing the rest from reference TRBV30 and TRBJ2-1, the complete variable domain is SQTIHQWPATLVQPVGSPLSLECTVEGTSNPNLYWYRQAAGRGLQLLFYSVGIGQISSEVPQNLSASRPQDRQFILSSKKLLLSDSGFYLCAWNRWVTGGIYNEQFFGPGTRLTVL.

The chain uses TRBV10-3 and TRBJ1-1; 7 bases map to TRBD1. Germline V lookup: CDR1 ENHRY, CDR2 SYGVKD. Trimming cost V 6 bases and J 2 bases; bases outside gene matches: 12. This CDR3 is 16 amino acids long. CDR3 residues: CAISPIGTDINTEAFF. The CDR3 coding sequence is TGTGCCATCAGCCCTATTGGGACAGATATTAACACTGAAGCTTTCTTT.

The chain carries TRBV30 and TRBJ2-3; a weak D match, TRBD2 (6 bases). Trimming removed 2 bases at V and 7 bases at J, with 16 bases between. The CDR3 loop spans 14 amino acids. The germline V gene encodes CDR1 GTSNPN and CDR2 SVGIG (reference sequence). The CDR3 DNA sequence: TGTGCCTGGAGTTCGGGACTCCCTAAGTATACGCAGTATTTT. Protein product: CAWSSGLPKYTQYF.

This chain joins TRBV7-2 and TRBJ2-5; 15 bases map to TRBD2. Per germline, CDR1 SGHTA and CDR2 FQGNSA. The CDR3 runs to 16 residues. J lost 7 bases, V lost 5 bases, and 8 bases had no gene match. The CDR3 nucleotides read TGTGCCAGCAGCCGCACCGGGACTAGCGGGGGGAGGACCCAGTACTTC. Translated: CASSRTGTSGGRTQYF.